Listed below are T cell receptor beta chains from one sample, sequenced in a study of shared clonotypes between healthy human individuals. Data came from immunoSEQ multiplex PCR; TCRdb stores just in-frame clones and leaves some out. This table holds 2 million to 2.5 million clones, about 95% found once. Sequencing was done on a sample of naive CD8+ T cells sorted from blood. These receptors came from a man younger than 30 in good health. Each CDR3 is given with its conserved first and last residue. D genes are given only for firm matches. Size is omitted from some rows. Given values are once, few, many or a class for expanded clones.

J gene: TRBJ2-7
V gene: TRBV21-1
CDR3 length: 13
D gene: NA
clone size: NA
CDR3 protein: CASSKDGQFEQYF
CDR3 DNA: TGTGCCAGCAGCAAAGATGGCCAGTTCGAGCAGTACTTC

J gene: TRBJ2-3
V gene: TRBV5-1
CDR3 length: 16
D gene: TRBD2
clone size: NA
CDR3 protein: CASSLMTSGGTDTQYF
CDR3 DNA: TGCGCCAGCAGCCTCATGACTAGCGGGGGGACGGATACGCAGTATTTT

J gene: TRBJ1-1
V gene: TRBV18
CDR3 length: 15
D gene: NA
clone size: NA
CDR3 protein: CASSPGGSMNTEAFF
CDR3 DNA: TGTGCCAGCTCACCAGGGGGGAGCATGAACACTGAAGCTTTCTTT

J gene: TRBJ1-4
V gene: TRBV5-4
CDR3 length: 16
D gene: TRBD1
clone size: NA
CDR3 protein: CASSSGQGGMSEKLFF
CDR3 DNA: TGTGCCAGCAGCTCCGGACAGGGCGGTATGAGTGAAAAACTGTTTTTT

J gene: TRBJ2-3
V gene: TRBV6-5
CDR3 length: 15
D gene: NA
clone size: NA
CDR3 protein: CASSPSSGRINTQYF
CDR3 DNA: TGTGCCAGCAGCCCCTCCTCGGGTCGAATTAATACGCAGTATTTT

J gene: TRBJ2-7
V gene: TRBV7-9
CDR3 length: 14
D gene: NA
clone size: once
CDR3 protein: CASSWGGSTYEQYF
CDR3 DNA: TGTGCCAGCAGCTGGGGGGGCTCTACCTACGAGCAGTACTTC

J gene: TRBJ2-1
V gene: TRBV2
CDR3 length: 14
D gene: NA
clone size: NA
CDR3 protein: CASSELASYNEQFF
CDR3 DNA: TGTGCCAGCAGTGAACTAGCGTCCTACAATGAGCAGTTCTTC

J gene: TRBJ2-3
V gene: TRBV2
CDR3 length: 19
D gene: TRBD2
clone size: NA
CDR3 protein: CASSAWTSGRALDLDTQYF
CDR3 DNA: TGTGCCAGCAGTGCCTGGACTAGCGGGAGGGCCCTTGATCTAGATACGCAGTATTTT

J gene: TRBJ1-1
V gene: TRBV6-5
CDR3 length: 13
D gene: NA
clone size: NA
CDR3 protein: CASRPAPDGEAFF
CDR3 DNA: TGTGCCAGCAGGCCGGCCCCGGACGGTGAAGCTTTCTTT

J gene: TRBJ2-7
V gene: TRBV6-6
CDR3 length: 14
D gene: NA
clone size: NA
CDR3 protein: CASSTPTDSYEQYF
CDR3 DNA: TGTGCCAGCAGTACCCCGACAGACTCCTACGAGCAGTACTTC

J gene: TRBJ2-2
V gene: TRBV7-4
CDR3 length: 17
D gene: NA
clone size: NA
CDR3 protein: CASSSRDDHKNTGELFF
CDR3 DNA: TGTGCCAGCAGCTCCCGGGACGATCATAAGAACACCGGGGAGCTGTTTTTT

J gene: TRBJ2-7
V gene: TRBV11-1
CDR3 length: 14
D gene: TRBD1
clone size: NA
CDR3 protein: CASSLDRGDYEQYF
CDR3 DNA: TGTGCCAGCAGCTTAGACAGGGGGGACTACGAGCAGTACTTC

J gene: TRBJ2-7
V gene: TRBV5-6
CDR3 length: 14
D gene: TRBD1
clone size: NA
CDR3 protein: CASSLEDRVHEQYF
CDR3 DNA: TGTGCCAGCAGCTTGGAGGACAGGGTGCACGAGCAGTACTTC

J gene: TRBJ1-1
V gene: TRBV30
CDR3 length: 12
D gene: NA
clone size: NA
CDR3 protein: CALTLGGGEAFF
CDR3 DNA: TGTGCCTTGACCCTAGGCGGTGGTGAAGCTTTCTTT

J gene: TRBJ1-1
V gene: TRBV5-1
CDR3 length: 16
D gene: NA
clone size: NA
CDR3 protein: CASSSGGIKEGHEAFF
CDR3 DNA: TGCGCCAGCAGCTCGGGCGGGATTAAGGAAGGGCATGAAGCTTTCTTT

J gene: TRBJ2-2
V gene: TRBV19
CDR3 length: 13
D gene: NA
clone size: NA
CDR3 protein: CASSIVLNGELFF
CDR3 DNA: TGTGCCAGTAGTATAGTTCTTAACGGGGAGCTGTTTTTT

J gene: TRBJ2-1
V gene: TRBV5-1
CDR3 length: 14
D gene: NA
clone size: once
CDR3 protein: CASSFGAGYNEQFF
CDR3 DNA: TGCGCCAGCAGCTTTGGGGCGGGGTACAATGAGCAGTTCTTC

J gene: TRBJ2-4
V gene: TRBV29-1
CDR3 length: 16
D gene: NA
clone size: NA
CDR3 protein: CSVQHLAGLQKNIQYF
CDR3 DNA: TGCAGCGTTCAACACCTTGCGGGACTCCAGAAAAACATTCAGTACTTC

J gene: TRBJ2-2
V gene: TRBV5-6
CDR3 length: 17
D gene: NA
clone size: NA
CDR3 protein: CASSLVVGGFYTGELFF
CDR3 DNA: TGTGCCAGCAGCTTGGTAGTAGGGGGTTTTTACACCGGGGAGCTGTTTTTT

J gene: TRBJ2-3
V gene: TRBV29-1
CDR3 length: 12
D gene: NA
clone size: once
CDR3 protein: CSVSRPLDTQYF
CDR3 DNA: TGCAGCGTTAGCCGACCCCTGGATACGCAGTATTTT

J gene: TRBJ1-5
V gene: TRBV10-2
CDR3 length: 13
D gene: NA
clone size: NA
CDR3 protein: CASSESWGQPQHF
CDR3 DNA: TGCGCCAGCAGTGAGTCCTGGGGTCAGCCCCAGCATTTT

J gene: TRBJ1-2
V gene: TRBV15
CDR3 length: 16
D gene: NA
clone size: NA
CDR3 protein: CATSRDLEGYYYGYTF
CDR3 DNA: TGTGCCACCAGCAGAGATTTAGAAGGGTACTACTATGGCTACACCTTC

J gene: TRBJ1-1
V gene: TRBV7-9
CDR3 length: 15
D gene: NA
clone size: once
CDR3 protein: CASSLVAGLNTEAFF
CDR3 DNA: TGTGCCAGCAGCTTAGTAGCGGGCCTGAACACTGAAGCTTTCTTT

J gene: TRBJ2-7
V gene: TRBV7-8
CDR3 length: 13
D gene: TRBD1
clone size: NA
CDR3 protein: CASSTGGLLEQYF
CDR3 DNA: TGTGCCAGCAGCACAGGGGGCCTTCTCGAGCAGTACTTC

J gene: TRBJ2-7
V gene: TRBV18
CDR3 length: 17
D gene: TRBD1
clone size: NA
CDR3 protein: CASSPRDSPTVSYEQYF
CDR3 DNA: TGTGCCAGCTCCCCTAGGGACAGCCCCACAGTCTCCTACGAGCAGTACTTC

J gene: TRBJ1-2
V gene: TRBV5-1
CDR3 length: 17
D gene: NA
clone size: NA
CDR3 protein: CASSLEGQQAFNYGYTF
CDR3 DNA: TGCGCCAGCAGCTTGGAGGGGCAACAGGCCTTCAACTATGGCTACACCTTC

J gene: TRBJ1-1
V gene: TRBV4-1
CDR3 length: 15
D gene: TRBD1
clone size: once
CDR3 protein: CASIQKEGAVTEAFF
CDR3 DNA: TGCGCCAGCATCCAAAAAGAGGGGGCCGTCACTGAAGCTTTCTTT

J gene: TRBJ1-2
V gene: TRBV7-7
CDR3 length: 14
D gene: NA
clone size: NA
CDR3 protein: CASSLMATNYGYTF
CDR3 DNA: TGTGCTAGCAGCTTAATGGCGACTAACTATGGCTACACCTTC